Each of the 15 T cell receptor beta chains below was sequenced from the same sample in a study of T cell repertoires in cytomegalovirus infection. A single record per CDR3 protein comes from TCRdb applying MiXCR to the reads. The data hold 500,000 to 600,000 distinct CDR3 sequences, with about 15% observed a single time. The sequenced sample was CD8+ T cells from PBMCs. The receptors derive from a human donor in good health (CMV status not recorded). Some clones in this sample may be carry-over from other donors' samples.

V gene TRBV20-1 combines with J gene TRBJ1-5, with D unresolved. This CDR3 has 13 residues. V lost 1 base, J lost 9 bases, and 13 bases lay in between. Per the germline V gene, CDR1 is DFQATT and CDR2 is SNEGSKA (reference sequence). For the CDR3, the DNA is TGCAGTGCTAGAGTAGGCCCGTTTGGGCCCCAGCATTTT. Its protein product is CSARVGPFGPQHF.

This clonotype was picked up a small number of times. The chain uses TRBV27 and TRBJ1-1; D is ambiguous. The CDR3 contains 14 residues. Trimming shortened V by 6 bases and J by 4 bases, and 15 bases separated the two germline ends. Germline CDR1 MNHEY, CDR2 SMNVEV (reference sequence). In DNA, the CDR3 is TGTGCCAGCAGCAAGTCGAGGGCTGGCACTGAAGCTTTCTTT. It is translated as CASSKSRAGTEAFF.

This clonotype was recorded a few times. The genes are TRBV25-1 and TRBJ2-2; 8 bases line up with TRBD1. CDR3 length: 16 amino acids. J lost 5 bases, V lost 1 base, and 6 bases had no gene match. CDR1 and CDR2 (germline): MGHDK, SYGVNS. CDR3 bases: TGTGCCAGCAGTGAATGGGGCAGACAGGGGACCGGGGAGCTGTTTTTT. This sequence encodes CASSEWGRQGTGELFF.

The chain employs TRBV3-1 and TRBJ1-4; D perhaps matches TRBD1 (5 bases). The germline V gene encodes CDR1 LGHDT and CDR2 YNNKEL (reference sequence). This CDR3 comprises 18 residues. Trimming cost V 0 bases and J 0 bases, with 14 bases left between them. The chain's CDR3 is CASSQDPGGAATNEKLFF. CDR3 nucleotides: TGTGCCAGCAGCCAAGATCCGGGCGGGGCGGCAACTAATGAAAAACTGTTTTTT. Using reference TRBV3-1 and TRBJ1-4 for the parts outside the CDR3, the full variable domain is DTAVSQTPKYLVTQMGNDKSIKCEQNLGHDTMYWYKQDSKKFLKIMFSYNNKELIINETVPNRFSPKSPDKAHLNLHINSLELGDSAVYFCASSQDPGGAATNEKLFFGSGTQLSVL.

About this clonotype itself: A read error may produce the germline difference seen at one junction end. The chain links TRBV7-7 to TRBJ2-1, with TRBD2 identical over 12 bases. The CDR3 has 16 amino acids. The germline V gene encodes CDR1 SSHAT and CDR2 FNYEAQ (reference sequence). The CDR3 nucleotides read TGTGCTAGCAGCTTAATGACTAGCGGGAGTTTGGATGAGCAGTTCTTC. This sequence encodes CASSLMTSGSLDEQFF.

The gene calls are TRBV14 and TRBJ1-1; tentatively, D is TRBD1 (6 bases). The germline gives CDR1 SGHDN, CDR2 FVKESK. CDR3 size: 13 residues. V was trimmed by 6 bases and J by 3 bases, leaving 11 bases between them. The CDR3 region is CASRPQGHTEAFF. CDR3 nucleotides: TGTGCCAGCAGGCCACAGGGACACACTGAAGCTTTCTTT.

Regarding this clonotype: A much larger clone sits a single nucleotide away, making a read error possible. The chain recombines TRBV5-4 with TRBJ2-5, with TRBD1 identical over 9 bases. Losses at the gene ends were 3 bases for V and 3 bases for J; bases not matched to a gene: 6. The CDR3 covers 15 residues. Germline V lookup: CDR1 SGHNT, CDR2 YYREEE (reference sequence). Here the CDR3 reads CASSSPGTGKETQYF. DNA for the CDR3: TGTGCCAGCAGCTCCCCCGGGACAGGGAAAGAGACCCAGTACTTC.

This clonotype has ten or more counts. This chain connects TRBV10-1 to TRBJ2-1, with D possibly TRBD2 on 5 matching bases. The CDR3 has 16 residues. Germline CDR1 WNHNN, CDR2 SYGVQD (reference sequence). Trimming left V 2 bases short and J 4 bases short, with 15 bases between. CDR3 in DNA: TGCGCCAGCAGTGAGAGGAGGTCTTACCGTTACAATGAGCAGTTCTTC. Translation: CASSERRSYRYNEQFF.

This clonotype was counted a few times. The genes are TRBV4-1 and TRBJ2-7; D perhaps matches TRBD1 (6 bases). Germline lookup yields CDR1 MGHRA and CDR2 YSYEKL. The V end lost 0 bases, the J end lost 4 bases, and 16 bases lay between the germline ends. The CDR3 sequence is 16 residues long. CDR3 protein: CASSQELQGPVYEQYF. CDR3 nucleotides: TGCGCCAGCAGCCAAGAACTTCAGGGGCCAGTATACGAGCAGTACTTC.

The gene calls are TRBV9 and TRBJ2-3, with 9 nucleotides matching TRBD2. Looked up from germline, CDR1 is SGDLS and CDR2 is YYNGEE. J lost 4 bases, V lost 3 bases, and 9 bases had no gene match. This CDR3 region has 16 residues. The CDR3 protein is CASSGGASGAPDTQYF. In DNA form, the CDR3 reads TGTGCCAGCAGCGGGGGGGCTAGCGGGGCCCCAGATACGCAGTATTTT.

The CDR3: CASSQDPGTDYGYTF. The DNA for the CDR3 is TGCGCCAGCAGCCAAGATCCCGGGACGGACTATGGCTACACCTTC. V usage is TRBV4-1 and J usage is TRBJ1-2; tentative D call: TRBD1 (5 bases). CDR1 and CDR2 from the germline V gene are MGHRA and YSYEKL. V was trimmed by 0 bases and J by 3 bases, leaving 11 bases between them. CDR3 length equals 15 residues.

This clonotype was observed many times. This sequence joins TRBV19 and TRBJ2-7; no definite D call. CDR3 length equals 14 residues. V lost 3 bases to trimming and J lost 2 bases, with 11 bases between them. Germline V gene sequence: CDR1 LNHDA, CDR2 SQIVND (reference sequence). CDR3 residues: CASSITRRTYEQYF. CDR3 nucleotide sequence: TGTGCCAGTAGTATCACGAGGCGGACCTACGAGCAGTACTTC.

This clonotype was detected a few times. J is TRBJ1-2 and V is TRBV6-5; 8 nucleotides match TRBD1. The CDR3 totals 12 residues. Looked up from germline, CDR1 is MNHEY and CDR2 is SVGAGI. The V segment lost 6 bases and the J segment 4 bases; nucleotides outside the gene matches: 1. CDR3 loop: CASSGQGYGYTF. The CDR3 nucleotides are TGTGCCAGCAGCGGACAGGGCTATGGCTACACCTTC.

This clonotype was observed a few times. The V call is TRBV20-1, the J call TRBJ1-5; 7 nucleotides match TRBD1. The V segment lost 5 bases and the J segment 0 bases; nucleotides outside the gene matches: 4. There are 14 residues in the CDR3. CDR1 and CDR2 from the germline V gene are DFQATT and SNEGSKA (reference sequence). This CDR3 is CSAPTGNSNQPQHF. The CDR3 bases are TGCAGTGCTCCGACAGGGAATAGCAATCAGCCCCAGCATTTT.

In this sample, this clonotype turned up many times. The chain has TRBV7-9 and TRBJ2-1, with 9 bases fitting TRBD1. The CDR3 contains 17 residues. The germline V gene encodes CDR1 SEHNR and CDR2 FQNEAQ (reference sequence). Trimming at V came to 2 bases and at J to 5 bases, leaving 10 bases not matched to a gene. The CDR3 region is CASSLRSPRTGDNEQFF. In DNA form, the CDR3 reads TGTGCCAGCAGCTTACGTAGTCCAAGGACAGGGGACAATGAGCAGTTCTTC.